This TCR beta chain is drawn from a study of blood T cells in healthy people across ages. About the study: About one barcoded TCR beta cDNA was captured per two T cells. Notes on the study in general: Older age coincided with a roughly linear decline in TCR beta diversity per million T cells. Estimated diversity, derived from one million T cells, was regarded as an underestimate.

A second PCR, run for about 6 to 11 cycles, used a sample-barcoded 5' primer plus a J-beta primer mix. TCRdb ran MiXCR on the 5' RACE reads and lists one entry per CDR3 protein. This table holds 1.5 million to 2 million distinct CDR3 sequences, about 31% found once. The draw of peripheral blood yielded ten milliliters from each donor. The CDR3 runs 13 residues. V shed 8 bases and J shed 7 bases, with 14 bases lying between them. Germline CDR1 reads MNHEY; CDR2 reads SMNVEV (reference sequence). The table lists this clonotype with a few counts. Its cognate antigen is unknown. The sequence was collected from a woman in her thirties in good health. The chain recombines TRBV27 with TRBJ2-2, with D tentatively TRBD1 or TRBD2 (6 bases each). The sequenced sample consisted of blood. The DNA for the CDR3 is TGTGCCAGCTTGGGGGGCTACGGCGGGGAGCTGTTTTTT. It yields the protein CASLGGYGGELFF.